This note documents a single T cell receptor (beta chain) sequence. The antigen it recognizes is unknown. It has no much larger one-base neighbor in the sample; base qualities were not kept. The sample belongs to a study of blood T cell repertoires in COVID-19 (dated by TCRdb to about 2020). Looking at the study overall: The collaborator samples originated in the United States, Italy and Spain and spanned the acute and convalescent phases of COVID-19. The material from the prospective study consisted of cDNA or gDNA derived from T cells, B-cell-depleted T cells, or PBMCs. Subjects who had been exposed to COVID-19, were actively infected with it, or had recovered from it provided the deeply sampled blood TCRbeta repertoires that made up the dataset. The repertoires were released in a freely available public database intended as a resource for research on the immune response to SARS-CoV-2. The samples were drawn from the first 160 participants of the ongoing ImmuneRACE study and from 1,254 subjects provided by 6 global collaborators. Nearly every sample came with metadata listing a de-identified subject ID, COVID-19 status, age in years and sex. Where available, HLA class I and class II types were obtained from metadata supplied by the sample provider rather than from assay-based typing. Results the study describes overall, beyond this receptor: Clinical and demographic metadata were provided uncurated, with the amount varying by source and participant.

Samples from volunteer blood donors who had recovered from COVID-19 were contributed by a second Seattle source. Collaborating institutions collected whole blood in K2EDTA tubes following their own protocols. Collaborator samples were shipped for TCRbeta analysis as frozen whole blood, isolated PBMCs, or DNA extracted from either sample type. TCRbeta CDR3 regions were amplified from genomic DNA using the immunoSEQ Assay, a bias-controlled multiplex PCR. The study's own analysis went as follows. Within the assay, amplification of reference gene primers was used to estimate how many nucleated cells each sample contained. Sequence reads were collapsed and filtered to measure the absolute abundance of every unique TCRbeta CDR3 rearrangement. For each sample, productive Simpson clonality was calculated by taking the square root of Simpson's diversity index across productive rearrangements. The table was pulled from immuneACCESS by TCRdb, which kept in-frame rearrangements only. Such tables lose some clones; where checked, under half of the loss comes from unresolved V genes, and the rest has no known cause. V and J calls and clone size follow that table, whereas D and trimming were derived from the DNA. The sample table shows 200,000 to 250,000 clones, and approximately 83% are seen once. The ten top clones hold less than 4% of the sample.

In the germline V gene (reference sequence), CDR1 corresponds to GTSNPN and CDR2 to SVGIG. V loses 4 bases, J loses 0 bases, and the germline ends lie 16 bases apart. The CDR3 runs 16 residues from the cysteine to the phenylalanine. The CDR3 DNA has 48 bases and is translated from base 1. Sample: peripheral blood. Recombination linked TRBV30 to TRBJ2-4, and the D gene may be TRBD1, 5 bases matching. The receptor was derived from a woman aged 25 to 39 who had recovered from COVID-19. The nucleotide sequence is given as TGTGCCTGGATTACCGCAGGGTTGGGAGCCAAAAACATTCAGTACTTC. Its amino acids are CAWITAGLGAKNIQYF. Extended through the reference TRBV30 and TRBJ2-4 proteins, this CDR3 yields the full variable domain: SQTIHQWPATLVQPVGSPLSLECTVEGTSNPNLYWYRQAAGRGLQLLFYSVGIGQISSEVPQNLSASRPQDRQFILSSKKLLLSDSGFYLCAWITAGLGAKNIQYFGAGTRLSVL.